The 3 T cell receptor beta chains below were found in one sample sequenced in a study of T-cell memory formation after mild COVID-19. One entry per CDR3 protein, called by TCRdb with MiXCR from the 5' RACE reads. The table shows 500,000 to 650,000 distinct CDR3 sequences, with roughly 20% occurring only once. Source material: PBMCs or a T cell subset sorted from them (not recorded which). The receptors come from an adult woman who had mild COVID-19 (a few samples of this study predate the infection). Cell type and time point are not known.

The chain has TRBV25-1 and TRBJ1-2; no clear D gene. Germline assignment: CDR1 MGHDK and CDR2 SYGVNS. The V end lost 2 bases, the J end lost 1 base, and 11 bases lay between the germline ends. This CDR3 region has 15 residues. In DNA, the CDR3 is TGTGCCAGCAGTGAAGGAAATAGAAATAACTATGGCTACACCTTC. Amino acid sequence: CASSEGNRNNYGYTF.

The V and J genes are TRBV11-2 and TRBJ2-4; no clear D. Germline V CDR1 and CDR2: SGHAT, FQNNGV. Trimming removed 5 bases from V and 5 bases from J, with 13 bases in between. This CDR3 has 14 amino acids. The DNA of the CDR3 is TGTGCCAGCAGCCCCGAAAGGGTGGAAAACATTCAGTACTTC. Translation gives CASSPERVENIQYF.

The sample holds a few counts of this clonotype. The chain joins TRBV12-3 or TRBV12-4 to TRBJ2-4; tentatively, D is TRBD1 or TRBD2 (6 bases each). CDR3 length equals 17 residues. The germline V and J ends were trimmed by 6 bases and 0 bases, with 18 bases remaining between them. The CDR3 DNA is TGTGCCAGCAGCGGGGGCTCACAGGTGATAGCCAAAAACATTCAGTACTTC. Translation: CASSGGSQVIAKNIQYF.